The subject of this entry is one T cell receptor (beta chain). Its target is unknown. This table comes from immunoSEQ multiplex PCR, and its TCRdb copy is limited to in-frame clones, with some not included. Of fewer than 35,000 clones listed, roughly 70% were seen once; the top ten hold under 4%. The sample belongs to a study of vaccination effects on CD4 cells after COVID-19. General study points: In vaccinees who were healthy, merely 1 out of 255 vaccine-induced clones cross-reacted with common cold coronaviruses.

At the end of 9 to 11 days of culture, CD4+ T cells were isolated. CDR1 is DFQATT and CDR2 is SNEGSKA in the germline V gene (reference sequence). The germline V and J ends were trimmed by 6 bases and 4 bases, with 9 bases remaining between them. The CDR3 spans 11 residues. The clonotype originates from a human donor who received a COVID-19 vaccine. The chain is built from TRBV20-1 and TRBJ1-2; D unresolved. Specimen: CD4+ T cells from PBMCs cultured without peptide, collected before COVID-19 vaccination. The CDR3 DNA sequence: TGCAGTGCGGCCCCCCTCTATGGCTACACCTTC. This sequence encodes CSAAPLYGYTF.